Each of the 2 T cell receptor beta chains below was sequenced from the same sample in a study of blood T cell repertoires in COVID-19. Here immunoSEQ multiplex PCR was the method, and the copy in TCRdb shows in-frame clones only, minus some. The repertoire holds over 200,000 clones, with about nine tenths as singletons. The sequenced sample consisted of PBMCs or T cells enriched from blood (not recorded which). The receptors were sampled from a man aged 18 to 35 who had recovered from COVID-19.

This chain uses TRBV5-6 with TRBJ2-7; 7 nucleotides match TRBD2. With V trimmed by 2 bases and J by 6 bases, 5 bases remained unmatched. Germline V gives CDR1 SGHDT, CDR2 YYEEEE. The CDR3 length is 13 residues. The CDR3 protein is CASSFGGNREQYF. The CDR3 DNA sequence: TGTGCCAGCAGCTTCGGGGGGAACCGCGAGCAGTACTTC.

The chain combines TRBV19 with TRBJ1-5, with D maybe TRBD1 (6 bases). Between the trimmed V and J ends, which lost 6 bases and 5 bases, there was a span of 11 bases. The germline V gene has CDR1 LNHDA and CDR2 SQIVND (reference sequence). CDR3 size: 13 residues. CDR3 nucleotides: TGTGCCAGTAGCAAAGGGGGGGATCAGCCCCAGCATTTT. This gives the protein CASSKGGDQPQHF.